This passage covers 19 T cell receptor beta chains from one sample sequenced in a study of blood T cell repertoires in COVID-19. Here immunoSEQ multiplex PCR was the method, and the copy in TCRdb shows in-frame clones only, minus some. The table has roughly 100,000 clones, 70% to 90% seen once. Sequencing was performed on peripheral blood. The receptors were sampled from a woman under 40 with acute or convalescent COVID-19.

This chain links TRBV3-1 (or the pseudogene TRBV3-2) with TRBJ1-3, with D perhaps matching TRBD1 (5 bases). Trimming removed 4 bases at V and 1 base at J, with 20 bases between. The CDR3 covers 18 residues. Germline CDR1 and CDR2: LGHDT and YNNKEL (reference sequence). The CDR3 here is CASSPHWGRALSGNTIYF. The CDR3 DNA reads TGTGCCAGCAGCCCCCATTGGGGGAGGGCGTTGTCTGGAAACACCATATATTTT.

The V gene is TRBV18, the J gene TRBJ1-3; tentatively, D is TRBD1 (5 bases). The CDR3 has 16 residues. Germline V gene sequence: CDR1 KGHSH, CDR2 LQKENI. Trimming took off 4 bases at V and 0 bases at J, with 13 bases between the two ends. CDR3 sequence (DNA): TGTGCCAGCTCACAACAGCGGGGCGGCTCTGGAAACACCATATATTTT. This gives the protein CASSQQRGGSGNTIYF. Supplemented by reference TRBV18 and TRBJ1-3, the full variable domain reads NAGVMQNPRHLVRRRGQEARLRCSPMKGHSHVYWYRQLPEEGLKFMVYLQKENIIDESGMPKERFSAEFPKEGPSILRIQQVVRGDSAAYFCASSQQRGGSGNTIYFGEGSWLTVV.

The V call is TRBV10-3, the J call TRBJ1-1; D is unresolved. This CDR3 comprises 16 residues. Germline CDR1 is ENHRY and CDR2 is SYGVKD. The V end lost 5 bases, the J end lost 1 base, and 17 bases lay between the germline ends. The CDR3 loop reads CAISPLGEFTNTEAFF. The CDR3 DNA follows: TGTGCCATCAGTCCCCTGGGAGAGTTCACGAACACTGAAGCTTTCTTT.

This chain connects TRBV7-9 to TRBJ2-3; TRBD2 might be the D (5 bases). The V end was cut by 0 bases, the J end by 1 base, with 5 bases between. The CDR3 has 14 residues. The germline V gene encodes CDR1 SEHNR and CDR2 FQNEAQ (reference sequence). For the CDR3, the DNA is TGTGCCAGCAGCTTAGCGGGAGGCACAGATACGCAGTATTTT. It encodes CASSLAGGTDTQYF. Supplemented by reference TRBV7-9 and TRBJ2-3, the full variable domain reads DTGVSQNPRHKITKRGQNVTFRCDPISEHNRLYWYRQTLGQGPEFLTYFQNEAQLEKSRLLSDRFSAERPKGSFSTLEIQRTEQGDSAMYLCASSLAGGTDTQYFGPGTRLTVL.

The rearrangement uses TRBV19 and TRBJ2-7, with TRBD1 as a possible D gene (6 bases). Trimming shortened V by 11 bases and J by 0 bases, and 23 bases separated the two germline ends. The germline gives CDR1 LNHDA, CDR2 SQIVND (reference sequence). This CDR3 has 16 amino acids. The CDR3 is CAPLQGSLSYSYEQYF. CDR3 nucleotides: TGTGCCCCCCTACAGGGCAGCTTAAGTTACTCCTACGAGCAGTACTTC.

V gene TRBV29-1 combines with J gene TRBJ2-7; possible D gene TRBD2, 6 bases. The CDR3 runs 14 residues. The germline V gene has CDR1 SQVTM and CDR2 ANQGSEA. V lost 7 bases and J lost 6, with 22 bases in between. CDR3 in amino acids: CSAGDLTARREQYF. The CDR3 bases are TGCAGCGCGGGAGACTTGACAGCCAGGCGCGAGCAGTACTTC.

The chain is built from TRBV4-1 and TRBJ2-7; 11 bases are a match to TRBD2. In germline, CDR1 is MGHRA, CDR2 YSYEKL. The CDR3 loop spans 18 amino acids. Unmatched junction bases numbered 19, after V lost 5 bases and J lost 7 bases. The CDR3 loop reads CASSVTTSGGRSPREQYF. In DNA form, the CDR3 reads TGCGCCAGCAGCGTGACTACTAGCGGGGGCCGGTCCCCGCGGGAGCAGTACTTC.

This chain connects TRBV24-1 to TRBJ1-1, with D perhaps matching TRBD1 (5 bases). The V and J ends lost 5 bases and 3 bases respectively, with 9 bases between them. The CDR3 extends over 13 amino acids. CDR1 and CDR2 from the germline V gene are KGHDR and SFDVKD. The CDR3 nucleotides are TGTGCCACCAGTGGTGACAGAGACACTGAAGCTTTCTTT. This sequence encodes CATSGDRDTEAFF.

This chain connects TRBV9 to TRBJ2-3; D is unclear. This CDR3 has 14 residues. Germline V lookup: CDR1 SGDLS, CDR2 YYNGEE. Trimming shortened V by 2 bases and J by 3 bases, and 10 bases separated the two germline ends. The CDR3 is CASSVAPITDTQYF. CDR3 bases: TGTGCCAGCAGCGTGGCTCCGATAACAGATACGCAGTATTTT.

The genes are TRBV3-1 (or the pseudogene TRBV3-2) and TRBJ1-4; the match to TRBD1 covers 8 bases. Germline CDR1 is LGHDT and CDR2 is YNNKEL (reference sequence). Unmatched junction bases numbered 0, after V lost 7 bases and J lost 5 bases. CDR3 length: 12 amino acids. Here the CDR3 reads CASNRGNEKLFF. The CDR3 region has the DNA TGTGCCAGCAACAGGGGGAATGAAAAACTGTTTTTT.

The chain links TRBV7-8 to TRBJ2-2; D unclear. Germline-derived CDR1 and CDR2 are SGHVS and FQNEAQ. The CDR3 sequence is 17 residues long. Trimming removed 1 base at V and 5 bases at J, with 17 bases between. Written as DNA, the CDR3 is TGTGCCAGCAGCTTAGTCTCGAGTAGCATCGGTACCGGGGAGCTGTTTTTT. Protein product: CASSLVSSSIGTGELFF.

The V and J genes are TRBV28 and TRBJ1-1; tentatively, D is TRBD1 (6 bases). Germline V gene lookup returns CDR1 MDHEN and CDR2 SYDVKM. V shed 3 bases and J shed 5 bases, with 13 bases lying between them. The CDR3 covers 14 residues. CDR3 sequence (DNA): TGTGCCAGCAGTTTCTCCACAGGGCTTACTGAAGCTTTCTTT. Translation gives CASSFSTGLTEAFF.

This chain links TRBV9 with TRBJ2-3; 8 bases are a match to TRBD2. The CDR3 is 15 amino acids. V shed 3 bases and J 4 bases; nucleotides not matched to a gene: 7. CDR1 SGDLS and CDR2 YYNGEE come from the germline V gene. The CDR3 here is CASSGTFGRADTQYF. CDR3 nucleotides: TGTGCCAGCAGCGGAACTTTCGGGAGGGCAGATACGCAGTATTTT.

This chain links TRBV28 with TRBJ2-7, with D tentatively TRBD1 (5 bases). V lost 7 bases, J lost 3 bases, and 19 bases lay in between. Germline V lookup: CDR1 MDHEN, CDR2 SYDVKM. The CDR3 covers 15 residues. The CDR3 loop is CASTIGRVGYYEQYF. CDR3 nucleotide sequence: TGTGCCAGCACTATCGGCAGGGTCGGTTACTACGAGCAGTACTTC.

This rearrangement joins TRBV4-1 to TRBJ1-5, with a possible D match to TRBD1 (6 bases). V lost 3 bases and J lost 7, with 13 bases in between. Germline assignment: CDR1 MGHRA and CDR2 YSYEKL. The CDR3 totals 14 residues. CDR3 DNA: TGCGCCAGCAGCCAGGGGGCAATAGGGCAGCCCCAGCATTTT. Protein: CASSQGAIGQPQHF.

V and J are TRBV6-1 and TRBJ1-5; D remains ambiguous. The germline V gene encodes CDR1 MNHNS and CDR2 SASEGT. Between the trimmed V and J ends, which lost 1 base and 1 base, there was a span of 8 bases. The CDR3 is 15 residues long. CDR3 loop: CASSEVTTSNQPQHF. The CDR3 nucleotides are TGTGCCAGCAGTGAAGTTACAACCAGCAATCAGCCCCAGCATTTT.

This rearrangement joins TRBV5-1 to TRBJ1-1; weak D call: TRBD1 (5 bases). With 4 bases removed from V and 6 bases from J, the gap between germline ends came to 16 bases. In germline, CDR1 is SGHRS, CDR2 YFSETQ. The length of the CDR3 is 14 residues. Written as DNA, the CDR3 is TGCGCCAGCAGCGAGTGGGGGGAAACCCCTGAAGCTTTCTTT. Residues: CASSEWGETPEAFF.

CDR3 sequence reads: CASSFGGSTDTQYF. Written as DNA, the CDR3 is TGTGCCAGCAGCTTCGGGGGGAGCACAGATACGCAGTATTTT. The genes are TRBV7-9 and TRBJ2-3, with 7 bases lining up with TRBD2. The CDR3 totals 14 residues. Trimming removed 3 bases from V and 0 bases from J; junction bases left unmatched: 0. Germline CDR1 reads SEHNR; CDR2 reads FQNEAQ (reference sequence).

This chain links TRBV24-1 with TRBJ2-2; TRBD1 matches at 9 bases. V trimming: 7 bases; J trimming: 8 bases; junction bases outside the gene matches: 13. Germline loops: CDR1 KGHDR, CDR2 SFDVKD. CDR3 length equals 16 residues. The DNA of the CDR3 is TGTGCCACCAGAGAACAGGGGGCGCAGGGTTCTGGGGAGCTGTTTTTT. It codes for CATREQGAQGSGELFF.